The 4 T cell receptor beta chains below all came from one sample that was sequenced in a study of lymphopenia after photon versus proton radiotherapy. Assay: immunoSEQ multiplex PCR; the TCRdb copy retains only in-frame clones and omits some. Altogether some 21,000 clones are present, 85% being singletons, with the ten largest covering around 19%. The sample in question was peripheral blood, obtained from a patient treated with photon-based radiotherapy. The receptors here all came from a man aged 60 to 69 with pancreatic cancer.

This clone was recorded a few times. V gene TRBV10-3 combines with J gene TRBJ2-4; TRBD1 or TRBD2 may be the D gene (6 bases each). V lost 10 bases and J lost 5, with 18 bases in between. The CDR3 consists of 14 residues. The germline V gene has CDR1 ENHRY and CDR2 SYGVKD. The CDR3 DNA sequence: TGTGCCACCTCGGTAGGAGGGGGACAAAACATTCAGTACTTC. The encoded protein is CATSVGGGQNIQYF.

This chain connects TRBV30 to TRBJ1-4; the D is unclear. CDR1 and CDR2 (germline): GTSNPN, SVGIG (reference sequence). CDR3 length: 16 residues. The germline V and J ends were trimmed by 3 bases and 0 bases, with 14 bases remaining between them. CDR3 amino acids: CAWSLSRTATNEKLFF. The CDR3 nucleotides are TGTGCCTGGAGCCTAAGTCGGACTGCAACTAATGAAAAACTGTTTTTT.

The chain uses TRBV5-4 and TRBJ2-7, with D possibly matching TRBD1 (6 bases). The germline V gene encodes CDR1 SGHNT and CDR2 YYREEE (reference sequence). This CDR3 contains 13 residues. V gave up 0 bases and J gave up 5 bases, with 9 bases separating them. The CDR3: CASSLDRDHEQYF. CDR3 DNA: TGTGCCAGCAGCTTGGACAGGGACCACGAGCAGTACTTC.

This clone has only one observation. The rearrangement uses TRBV6-5 and TRBJ2-7; weak D call: TRBD2 (6 bases). There are 13 residues in the CDR3. Trimming removed 2 bases at V and 3 bases at J, with 8 bases between. Germline CDR1 reads MNHEY; CDR2 reads SVGAGI. As DNA, the CDR3 is TGTGCCAGCAGTTACCCGGGACTCTACGAGCAGTACTTC. Its protein product is CASSYPGLYEQYF.